This T cell receptor beta chain was identified during a study of response to subunit inactivated influenza vaccine (dated by TCRdb to between 2017 and 2018). Looking at the study overall: Deep quantitative profiling of the T cell receptor repertoire was used in the study to follow responses to a trivalent subunit inactivated influenza vaccine.

As concerns this clonotype: Its antigen target is currently unknown. Base-call qualities are not available, and no considerably larger clone is one nucleotide away.

What the study reported, not specific to this receptor: It was suggested by the authors that each seasonal influenza vaccination may recruit only a limited number of new T cells.

The library was generated by RT-PCR. The listed sequencing device is Illumina HiSeq 2500. TCRdb took the public reads, trimmed them with fastp at Q25, ran MiXCR for clone calling and kept in-frame beta chains. One record per CDR3 amino acid sequence lists the most common genes and DNA. The sample yields 500,000 or so distinct CDR3 sequences; 16% were counted once. The ten largest clones capture 3% to 3.5% of the sample. V ends up 4 bases short and J 1 base short, with an unmatched junction base count of 6. Taken from the germline V gene, the CDR1 and CDR2 loops are SGHDN and FVKESK. Taken from cysteine to phenylalanine, the CDR3 has 15 residues. The sequence is cut down to CDR3 DNA, 45 bases in frame from base 1.

The V gene is TRBV14 and the J gene is TRBJ1-1; TRBD1 aligns with 7 central bases. The receptor comes from a man aged 50-75 years who received an inactivated influenza vaccine. Donor details come from another sample of the same person, matched by shared clones. Specimen: CD4+ T cells sorted from PBMCs, collected roughly 24 months after vaccination. The CDR3 corresponds to CASSLAGQPNTEAFF. The sequence in DNA is TGTGCCAGCAGCCTGGCGGGACAGCCGAACACTGAAGCTTTCTTT.